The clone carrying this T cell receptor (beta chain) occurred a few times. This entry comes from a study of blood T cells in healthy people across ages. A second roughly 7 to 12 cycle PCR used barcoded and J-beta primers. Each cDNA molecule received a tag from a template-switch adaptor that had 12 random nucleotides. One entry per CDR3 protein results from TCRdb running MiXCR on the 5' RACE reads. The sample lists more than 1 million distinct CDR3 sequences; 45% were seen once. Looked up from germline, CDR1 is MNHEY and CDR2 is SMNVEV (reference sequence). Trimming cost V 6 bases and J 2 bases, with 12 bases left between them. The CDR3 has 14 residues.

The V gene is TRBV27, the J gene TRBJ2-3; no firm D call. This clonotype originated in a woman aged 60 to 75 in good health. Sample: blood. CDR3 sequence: CASRGLGSTDTQYF. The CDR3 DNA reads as TGTGCCAGCAGAGGATTGGGATCCACAGATACGCAGTATTTT.